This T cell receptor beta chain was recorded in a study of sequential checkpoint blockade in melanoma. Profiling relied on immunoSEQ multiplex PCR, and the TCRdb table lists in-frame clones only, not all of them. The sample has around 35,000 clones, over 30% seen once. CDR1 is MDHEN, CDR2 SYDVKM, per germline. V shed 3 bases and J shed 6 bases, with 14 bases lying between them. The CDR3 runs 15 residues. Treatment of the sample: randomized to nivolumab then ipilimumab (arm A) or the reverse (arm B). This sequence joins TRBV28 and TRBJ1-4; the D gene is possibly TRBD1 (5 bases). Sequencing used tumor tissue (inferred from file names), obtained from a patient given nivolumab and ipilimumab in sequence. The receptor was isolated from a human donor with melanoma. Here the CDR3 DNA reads TGTGCCAGCAGTTTGGGGCAGGGCGGAGATGAAAAACTGTTTTTT. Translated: CASSLGQGGDEKLFF.